This T cell receptor beta chain comes out of a study of vaccination and CD4 T cells after COVID-19. Study details: Convalescent participants consisted of six males and four females, two being Hispanic. Once diagnosed, patients had post-COVID samples drawn a median around 110 days later (range 35 to 161).

This clonotype was detected a few times. Its antigen is currently unknown. Noted time point: late sampling 161 to 241 days after vaccination in a few convalescent patients. Treatment given: approximately 9-day PBMC culture with coronavirus spike peptide pools or control peptides (ViraFEST assay). The Oncomine TCR Beta short-read assay sequenced DNA from cultured CD4+ T cells. From the PCR reads, TCRdb called clonotypes with MiXCR, one entry per CDR3 protein. Among 20,000 to 30,000 distinct CDR3 sequences listed, 28% were seen once. The CDR3 consists of 16 residues. Germline-derived CDR1 and CDR2 are KGHDR and SFDVKD. V was shortened by 3 bases and J by 1 base, with 14 bases between the two germline ends.

The sample was CD4+ T cells from blood, cultured in vitro, taken about 7 months after SARS-CoV-2 vaccination. This receptor was identified in a human donor who had recovered from COVID-19. The chain employs TRBV24-1 and TRBJ1-1, with D perhaps matching TRBD1 (5 bases). CDR3 in DNA: TGTGCCACCAGTGATGGCGGGGCAGGTGGGAACACTGAAGCTTTCTTT. It is translated as CATSDGGAGGNTEAFF.